The present T cell receptor beta chain was sequenced within a study of neurological immune-mediated disorders (dated by TCRdb to the late 2010s). About the investigation overall: Using UMI-based sequencing, the study compared peripheral blood TCR-beta repertoires from patients with HTLV-I-associated myelopathy (HAM/TSP), patients with multiple sclerosis, and healthy controls. Longitudinal samples, technical triplicates and paired sorted CD4+ and CD8+ T-cell subsets, alongside PBMC samples, were included among the roughly 110 TCR-beta libraries. The cohort was made up of some 70 subjects, consisting of some 15 HAM/TSP patients, roughly 35 multiple sclerosis patients and about 20 healthy controls.

This clonotype was seen repeatedly, ten times or more. It has no known antigen specificity. One base away there is no much larger clone; base qualities are not given. cDNA synthesis used template-switch 5'RACE with a primer carrying a 10-nucleotide random unique molecular identifier tagging each TCR transcript. Every sequencing run yielded over 190 million TCR-beta sequences covering 15-18 subjects. The RNeasy kit was used for extraction of total RNA. The KAPA Real-time Library Amplification kit was used to amplify TCR-beta VDJ regions with primers for the TCR constant region and the 5'RACE anchor. Sample indexes and Illumina adaptors were added in a first PCR, after which library yield was increased in a second PCR. After Ampure bead purification, the TCR product of roughly 650 bp was size-selected on a 2% E-gel SizeSelection system. Library quality was checked on a Bioanalyzer, concentration was measured with Qubit, and libraries were quantified with the Kapa Library Quantification kit before pooling. Paired-end 2 x 150 bp sequencing of the libraries was performed on an Illumina HiSeq 2500. To increase sequence diversity, roughly 24-32% phiX was spiked into each library pool. The original methods were these. Quality-filtered reads were processed with the UMI-based MiGEC pipeline, which removed over 80% of raw TCR sequences during error correction. IMGT germline references were used for alignment of VDJ genes, and clonotypes were defined by a unique CDR3 amino acid sequence together with V-J genes. Clonal expansion, Shannon diversity and CDR3 relatedness were evaluated with VDJtools (CalcPairwiseDistances, ClusterSamples), while phylogenetic trees were built in CLCbio workbench. Clones with at least 8 unique UMIs were defined as expanded, with this threshold being based on coefficient-of-variation modelling across technical triplicates. In-frame beta chains were kept once TCRdb had trimmed the public reads at Q25 with fastp and called clones with MiXCR. Rows merge per CDR3 protein into single entries with the most common DNA and genes. Clone size and V and J calls follow TCRdb, not the original study. A total of roughly 62,000 distinct CDR3 sequences appear in this sample, roughly an eighth of them only once. The leading ten clones occupy about 1.7% of the sample.

The V end loses 3 bases and the J end loses 0 bases, and a stretch of 12 bases separates them. The CDR3, cysteine through phenylalanine, is 15 amino acids long. The only DNA kept is the CDR3, 45 bases in frame from the first base. Via the germline V gene (reference sequence), CDR1 is SGHKS and CDR2 YYEKEE. The full study reports these points: No identical CDR3 amino acid sequences were shared among expanded clones across subjects, suggesting private TCR-beta repertoires in all groups. The highest TCR clonal expansion was observed in HAM/TSP patients, whereas the lowest was observed in MS patients, even when compared with healthy controls.

Healthy controls were blood bank volunteers in Maryland, USA. For unsorted PBMC libraries, 2 million PBMCs were used after storage in RNAlater at -80 degrees C until RNA extraction. Peripheral blood was subjected to Ficoll-Hypaque density gradient centrifugation to isolate PBMCs, which were then cryopreserved in liquid nitrogen. The sequence links TRBV5-5 to TRBJ1-2; there is no confident call for the D gene. Source material: PBMCs. The source of this sequence is a man aged 60-69 years in good health. The bases read TGTGCCAGCAGCTCTGACATCCGAGCTAACTATGGCTACACCTTC. This translates into CASSSDIRANYGYTF.